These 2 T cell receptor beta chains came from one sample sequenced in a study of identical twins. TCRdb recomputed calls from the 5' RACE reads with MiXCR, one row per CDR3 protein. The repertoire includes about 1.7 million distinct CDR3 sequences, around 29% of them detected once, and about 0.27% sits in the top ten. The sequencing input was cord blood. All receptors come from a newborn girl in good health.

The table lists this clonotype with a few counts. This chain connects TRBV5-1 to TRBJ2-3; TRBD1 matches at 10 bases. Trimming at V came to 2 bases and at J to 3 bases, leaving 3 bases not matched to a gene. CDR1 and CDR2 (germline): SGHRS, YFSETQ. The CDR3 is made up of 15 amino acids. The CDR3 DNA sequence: TGCGCCAGCAGCTTCGGGGACAGGGGAACAGATACGCAGTATTTT. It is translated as CASSFGDRGTDTQYF.

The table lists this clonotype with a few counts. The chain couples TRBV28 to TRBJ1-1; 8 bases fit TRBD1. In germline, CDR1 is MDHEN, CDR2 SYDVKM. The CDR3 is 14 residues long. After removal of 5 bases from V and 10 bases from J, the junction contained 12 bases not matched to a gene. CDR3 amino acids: CASSPGTGPPGAFF. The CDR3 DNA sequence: TGTGCCAGCAGTCCAGGGACAGGCCCTCCTGGAGCTTTCTTT.